This TCR beta chain was captured by sequencing in a study of blood T cell repertoires in COVID-19. Between the trimmed V and J ends, which lost 4 bases and 5 bases, there was a span of 20 bases. Germline CDR1 reads SQVTM; CDR2 reads ANQGSEA. The CDR3 contains 15 residues. Repertoires were generated with immunoSEQ multiplex PCR, while TCRdb's copy carries only in-frame clones and drops some. The sample lists approximately 260,000 clones, 80% to 95% occurring once. This TCR derives from a woman between 18 and 29 years old who had recovered from COVID-19. The chain combines TRBV29-1 with TRBJ2-5, with a possible D match to TRBD1 (6 bases). Sequenced material: PBMCs or T cells enriched from blood (not recorded which). The CDR3 bases are TGCAGCGTTGCCACGAATCAGGGGATTATTGAGACCCAGTACTTC. This encodes CSVATNQGIIETQYF.